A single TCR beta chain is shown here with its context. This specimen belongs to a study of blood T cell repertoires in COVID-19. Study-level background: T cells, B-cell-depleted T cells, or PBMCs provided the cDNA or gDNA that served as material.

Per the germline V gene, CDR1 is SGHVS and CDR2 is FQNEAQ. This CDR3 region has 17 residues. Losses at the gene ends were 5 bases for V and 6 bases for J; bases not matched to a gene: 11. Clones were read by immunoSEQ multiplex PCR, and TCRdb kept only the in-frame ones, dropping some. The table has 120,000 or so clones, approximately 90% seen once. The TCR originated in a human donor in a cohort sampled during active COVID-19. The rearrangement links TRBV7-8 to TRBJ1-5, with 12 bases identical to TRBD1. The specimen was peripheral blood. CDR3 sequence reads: CASSASGDRGPSQPQHF. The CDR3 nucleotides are TGTGCCAGCAGCGCGAGTGGGGACAGGGGGCCGAGTCAGCCCCAGCATTTT.